Sequencing of this T cell receptor (beta chain) was carried out in a study of blood T cell repertoires in COVID-19 (dated by TCRdb to 2018 to 2021). Notes on the research overall: Collaborator samples came from the United States, Italy and Spain and covered acute and convalescent phases of COVID-19. The material from the prospective study consisted of cDNA or gDNA derived from T cells, B-cell-depleted T cells, or PBMCs. The dataset comprised deeply sampled blood TCRbeta repertoires from subjects exposed to, actively infected with, or recovered from COVID-19. The repertoires were released in a freely available public database meant as a resource for research on the immune response to SARS-CoV-2. The samples were drawn from two sources: the first 160 participants of the ongoing ImmuneRACE study, and 1,000 to 1,500 subjects contributed by 6 global collaborators. Sample metadata almost always included a de-identified subject ID, COVID-19 status, age in years and sex. Where HLA class I and class II types were available, the types were taken from metadata supplied by the sample provider, not from assay-based typing.

Paper-wide results and their limitations: The quantity of clinical and demographic metadata differed by source and by participant and was supplied without curation.

The collaborating institutions used their own protocols to collect whole blood in K2EDTA tubes. For TCRbeta analysis, collaborators shipped samples as frozen whole blood, isolated PBMCs, or DNA extracted from either of those sample types. For this chain, trimming is 6 bases at the V end and 1 base at the J end, and the number of junction bases without a gene match is 3. The CDR3 goes from the cysteine to the phenylalanine over 14 residues. The kept DNA is CDR3 alone, 42 bases in frame from the first base. The germline V gene sets CDR1 to WSHSY and CDR2 to SAAADI. The immunoSEQ Assay, a bias-controlled multiplex PCR, was used to amplify TCRbeta CDR3 regions from genomic DNA. For the original study's pipeline: Within the assay, amplification of reference gene primers was used to estimate how many nucleated cells each sample contained. To quantify the absolute abundance of each unique TCRbeta CDR3 rearrangement, sequence reads were collapsed and filtered. For each sample, productive Simpson clonality was calculated by taking the square root of Simpson's diversity index across productive rearrangements. TCRdb stores this immuneACCESS table with in-frame sequences only. Part of the clones is absent; in the studies checked, under half of the shortfall reflects unresolved V genes, and no reason is known for the rest. That table gives V, J and clone size, and the DNA gave D and trimming. This sample is represented by tens of thousands of clones; roughly 80% of them were singletons. Roughly an eighth of the sample is held by the ten biggest clonotypes.

The table lists this clone with a count of one. Its antigen is unknown. Within one base of it there is no much larger clone, and no base qualities were kept. Rearrangement joined TRBV10-2 to TRBJ2-7; 10 bases in between match TRBD1. The source material was peripheral blood. This receptor was identified in a human donor in a cohort sampled during active COVID-19. The DNA reads as follows: TGCGCCAGCAGAGAGGGACAGGGGTCCTACGAGCAGTACTTC. Translation gives CASREGQGSYEQYF.